The 17 T cell receptor beta chains below all came from one sample that was sequenced in a study of blood T cells in healthy people across ages. A second PCR of 7 to 11 cycles used a sample-barcoded 5' primer and a J-beta primer mix. TCRdb fed the 5' RACE reads into MiXCR, producing one record per CDR3 protein. The sample yields fewer than 950,000 distinct CDR3 sequences, roughly 34% seen once. Sequencing used blood. Receptors were obtained from a young man in good health.

The chain carries TRBV9 and TRBJ1-6; 10 bases are a match to TRBD1. J gave up 10 bases and V 4 bases, and 8 bases lay outside the gene matches. Germline V lookup: CDR1 SGDLS, CDR2 YYNGEE. This CDR3 has 15 residues. The CDR3 DNA reads as TGTGCCAGCAGCTCAAAGGGACAGGGGAGATCACCCCTCCACTTT. Residues: CASSSKGQGRSPLHF.

V and J are TRBV7-2 and TRBJ2-7; D may correspond to TRBD1 or TRBD2 (5 bases each). Trimming removed 4 bases at V and 3 bases at J, with 22 bases between. Germline-derived CDR1 and CDR2 are SGHTA and FQGNSA. This CDR3 has 17 residues. As DNA, the CDR3 is TGTGCCAGCAGCTCAGATAGAATTCCGGGACGCGACTACGAGCAGTACTTC. Translated: CASSSDRIPGRDYEQYF.

This sequence joins TRBV4-2 and TRBJ2-1; D may be TRBD1 (5 bases). Germline V gene data show CDR1 as LGHNA and CDR2 as YNFKEQ. This CDR3 region has 14 residues. Trimming removed 1 base at V and 8 bases at J, with 12 bases between. CDR3 sequence (DNA): TGTGCCAGCAGCCAAGTTGCAGGGATGGATGAGCAGTTCTTC. Protein product: CASSQVAGMDEQFF.

V and J are TRBV4-3 and TRBJ2-3, with 7 bases matching TRBD2. V lost 3 bases to trimming and J lost 1 base; unmatched junction nucleotides: 10. Per the germline V gene, CDR1 is LGHNA and CDR2 is YSLEER. This CDR3 contains 17 residues. In DNA, the CDR3 is TGCGCCAGCAGCCACCCCGGACTAGGAGGAGGCACAGATACGCAGTATTTT. Translating it yields CASSHPGLGGGTDTQYF.

The V call is TRBV24-1, the J call TRBJ2-2, with 11 bases that match TRBD1. V dropped 4 bases and J dropped 7; count of bases not matched to a gene: 10. CDR3 size: 17 residues. In germline, CDR1 is KGHDR, CDR2 SFDVKD. CDR3 nucleotides: TGTGCCACCAGTGACTACCGGACAGGGGGCCGGGACGGGGAGCTGTTTTTT. Protein: CATSDYRTGGRDGELFF.

This clonotype was recorded at least ten times. The gene calls are TRBV10-3 and TRBJ1-1; no reliable D call. Germline CDR1 is ENHRY and CDR2 is SYGVKD. The CDR3 has 15 residues. Trimming removed 4 bases from V and 1 base from J, with 13 bases in between. The CDR3, as DNA: TGTGCCATCAGTGTTTCGGGCCAGACGAACACTGAAGCTTTCTTT. Its protein is CAISVSGQTNTEAFF.

In regard to this clonotype: Germline and junction disagree at one end, which may indicate a read error. V and J are TRBV29-1 and TRBJ2-5, with 8 positions matching TRBD2. CDR3 length: 17 residues. CDR1 and CDR2 (germline): SQVTM, ANQGSEA. In nucleotides, the CDR3 is TGCAGCGTTGATGGGGCAGCGGGGGAGCTGTACCATGAGACCCAGTACTTC. It translates to CSVDGAAGELYHETQYF.

The V gene is TRBV25-1, the J gene TRBJ2-1; D possibly corresponds to TRBD2 (6 bases). Germline V gene data show CDR1 as MGHDK and CDR2 as SYGVNS. The germline V and J ends were trimmed by 6 bases and 1 base, with 7 bases remaining between them. CDR3 length: 13 residues. The CDR3 DNA reads as TGTGCCAGCAGGGAGGGATCCTACAATGAGCAGTTCTTC. The encoded protein is CASREGSYNEQFF.

With respect to this clonotype: One base away lies a much larger clone, so this may be a sequencing read error. This chain uses TRBV10-3 with TRBJ2-3; TRBD1 is a possible D gene (5 bases). The CDR3 runs 12 residues. Trimming left V 6 bases short and J 7 bases short, with 11 bases between. CDR1 and CDR2 (germline): ENHRY, SYGVKD. The CDR3 nucleotides read TGTGCCATCAGGACAGTAGCACATACGCAGTATTTT. As protein: CAIRTVAHTQYF.

This clonotype was seen more than once but under ten times. The CDR3 here is CSASYGGGLYTEAFF. CDR3 DNA: TGCAGTGCTAGTTACGGGGGGGGCTTGTACACTGAAGCTTTCTTT. This chain joins TRBV20-1 and TRBJ1-1, with D possibly being TRBD1 (6 bases). The V end lost 3 bases, the J end lost 3 bases, and 17 bases lay between the germline ends. The CDR3 has 15 amino acids. Germline CDR1 and CDR2: DFQATT and SNEGSKA (reference sequence).

The sample holds a few counts of this clonotype. CDR3 DNA: TGTGCCAGCAGCTTCAACAGGGGGGATTCAGCTGAAGCTTTCTTT. Amino acids: CASSFNRGDSAEAFF. The chain links TRBV6-5 to TRBJ1-1; 8 positions match TRBD1. V was pared by 6 bases and J by 6 bases, with 12 bases of the junction left unmatched. Per germline, CDR1 MNHEY and CDR2 SVGAGI. CDR3 size: 15 residues.

On this clonotype: The junction and the germline gene differ at one end; a read error may be behind it. This sequence joins TRBV25-1 and TRBJ2-5; D gene ambiguous. There are 12 residues in the CDR3. CDR1 and CDR2 from the germline V gene are MGHDK and SYGVNS. The CDR3 nucleotides read TGTGCCGGCAGCCGACTGAAAGAGACCCAGTACTTC. Translated: CAGSRLKETQYF.

As concerns this clonotype: This may be a read error, as it is one base from a much larger clone. J is TRBJ2-5 and V is TRBV4-1; 11 nucleotides align to TRBD1. J lost 11 bases, V lost 0 bases, and 8 bases had no gene match. CDR1 is MGHRA and CDR2 is YSYEKL in the germline V gene. The CDR3 runs 15 residues. CDR3 sequence (DNA): TGCGCCAGCAGCCAAGATGGGACAGGGGGGAATGAGCAGTACTTC. Protein sequence: CASSQDGTGGNEQYF.

This chain joins TRBV7-2 and TRBJ1-2; D unclear. Trimming pared 3 bases from V and 4 bases from J, leaving 12 bases between. Germline CDR1 SGHTA, CDR2 FQGNSA. The CDR3 totals 14 residues. CDR3 nucleotides: TGTGCCAGCAGCTTGACCAATGGGATCTATGGCTACACCTTC. It encodes CASSLTNGIYGYTF.

V and J are TRBV6-1 and TRBJ2-1; a weak D match, TRBD2 (6 bases). The CDR3 sequence is 18 residues long. Per germline, CDR1 MNHNS and CDR2 SASEGT. Trimming stripped 5 bases from V and 1 base from J, with 21 bases between. CDR3 residues: CASSPANLRGISYNEQFF. The CDR3 nucleotides are TGTGCCAGCAGTCCGGCGAATTTGCGGGGTATATCCTACAATGAGCAGTTCTTC.

Only a few counts were recorded for this clonotype. The chain has TRBV27 and TRBJ2-1, with 14 bases that match TRBD2. The CDR3 is 15 residues long. The V gene end was trimmed by 5 bases and the J gene end by 9 bases; junction bases not matched to a gene: 6. Germline CDR1 reads MNHEY; CDR2 reads SMNVEV (reference sequence). CDR3 protein: CASSTTSGGAVEQFF. In DNA, the CDR3 is TGTGCCAGCAGTACGACTAGCGGGGGGGCGGTTGAGCAGTTCTTC.

A note on this clonotype: Relative to the germline gene, one junction end is altered; a read error may explain this. DNA for the CDR3: TGTACCAGCAGCCAGTGGGACAGACGTAATGAAAAACTGTTTTTT. Translation gives CTSSQWDRRNEKLFF. The rearrangement links TRBV3-1 to TRBJ1-4; 7 nucleotides match TRBD1. CDR1 LGHDT and CDR2 YNNKEL come from the germline V gene (reference sequence). The CDR3 length is 15 residues.